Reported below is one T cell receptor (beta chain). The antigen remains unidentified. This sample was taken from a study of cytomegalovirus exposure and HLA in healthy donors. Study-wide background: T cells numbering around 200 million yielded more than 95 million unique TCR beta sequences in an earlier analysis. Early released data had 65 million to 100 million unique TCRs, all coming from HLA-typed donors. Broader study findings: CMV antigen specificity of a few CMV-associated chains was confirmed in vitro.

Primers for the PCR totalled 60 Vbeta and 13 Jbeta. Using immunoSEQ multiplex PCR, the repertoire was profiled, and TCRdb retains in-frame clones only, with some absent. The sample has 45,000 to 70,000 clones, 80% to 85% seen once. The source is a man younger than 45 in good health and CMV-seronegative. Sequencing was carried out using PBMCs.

CDR3 in amino acids: CASSLVGDEQFF. CDR3 DNA: TGCGCCAGCAGCTTGGTGGGAGATGAGCAGTTCTTC. V gene TRBV5-1 combines with J gene TRBJ2-1; possibly TRBD2 for D (5 bases). Germline V gene data show CDR1 as SGHRS and CDR2 as YFSETQ. V was shortened by 0 bases and J by 8 bases, with 6 bases between the two germline ends. The CDR3 runs to 12 residues.